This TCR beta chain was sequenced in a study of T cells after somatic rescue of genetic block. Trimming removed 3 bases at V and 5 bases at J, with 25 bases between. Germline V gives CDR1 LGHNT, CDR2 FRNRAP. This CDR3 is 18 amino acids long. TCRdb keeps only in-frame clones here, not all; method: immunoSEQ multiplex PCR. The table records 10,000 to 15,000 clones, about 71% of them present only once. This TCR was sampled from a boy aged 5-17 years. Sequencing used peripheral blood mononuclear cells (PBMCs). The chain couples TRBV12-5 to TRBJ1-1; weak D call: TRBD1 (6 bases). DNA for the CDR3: TGTGCTAGTGGTTTTATTTTCCCCCCCAGGGGCGTATGGACTGAAGCTTTCTTT. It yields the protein CASGFIFPPRGVWTEAFF.